This T cell receptor beta chain was captured in a study of early T cells in non-severe SARS-CoV-2 infection. General study findings and limits: Sequences matched to VDJdb favored anti-spike CD8 responses, while private and CD4 specificities were missed.

Trimming stripped 1 base from V and 8 bases from J, with 17 bases between. CDR3 length: 15 amino acids. CDR1 and CDR2 from the germline V gene are DFQATT and SNEGSKA (reference sequence). This clonotype was seen only a few times. Its antigen is undetermined. TCRdb re-analysed the 5' RACE reads in MiXCR, keeping a single row per CDR3 protein. The data show 68,000 or so distinct CDR3 sequences, roughly 10% seen once. V gene TRBV20-1 combines with J gene TRBJ1-4; unclear D gene. The sequence came from an adult who was a healthcare worker with PCR-confirmed SARS-CoV-2 infection or an uninfected control (not recorded which). Sequencing used whole blood. The CDR3 DNA follows: TGCAGTGCTAGAGGGTGGGGAGACGAGGGCGAAAAACTGTTTTTT. It codes for CSARGWGDEGEKLFF.